The rows below give T cell receptor beta chains drawn from one sample of a study of blood T cell repertoires in COVID-19. TCRdb's copy holds only in-frame clones and misses some; the assay was immunoSEQ multiplex PCR. This sample carries some 42,000 clones, around 91% of them seen once, and the ten largest clones take roughly 10%. Sample: peripheral blood. These TCRs come from a man in his fifties with active COVID-19. Each CDR3 is given with its conserved first and last residue. A D gene is named only where the DNA matches it firmly. Rows give clone size only sometimes, using once, few, many, or a class for an expanded clone.

cdr3_aa	cdr3_nt	d_call	v_call	clone_size	cdr3_length	j_call
CASSTFSTGGDQPQHF	TGTGCCAGTAGTACCTTTTCGACAGGGGGTGATCAGCCCCAGCATTTT	TRBD1	TRBV19	-	16	TRBJ1-5
CASSQGSTSGTDTQYF	TGTGCCAGCAGCCAAGGTTCAACTAGCGGCACAGATACGCAGTATTTT	TRBD2	TRBV3-1/TRBV3-2	once	16	TRBJ2-3
CASSPLLRELHTQYF	TGTGCCAGCAGCCCCCTCTTGAGGGAGCTGCATACGCAGTATTTT	-	TRBV7-9	-	15	TRBJ2-3
CASSIQGFGGDTIYF	TGTGCCAGCAGCATACAGGGTTTCGGTGGGGACACCATATATTTT	-	TRBV9	-	15	TRBJ1-3
CASSSIRGSGSPLHF	TGTGCCAGCAGTTCCATCCGGGGATCGGGTTCACCCCTCCACTTT	-	TRBV27	-	15	TRBJ1-6
CASSPRDRNTGELFF	TGTGCCAGCAGCCCGCGGGACAGAAACACCGGGGAGCTGTTTTTT	-	TRBV9	-	15	TRBJ2-2
CASSSQRERHSYNEQFF	TGTGCCAGCAGCTCACAGCGGGAACGTCACTCCTACAATGAGCAGTTCTTC	TRBD2	TRBV7-9	-	17	TRBJ2-1
CASSSPRDRIYTF	TGTGCCAGCAGCTCCCCTCGGGACAGAATATACACCTTC	TRBD1	TRBV28	-	13	TRBJ1-2
CAISESARVSSYEQYF	TGTGCCATCAGTGAGTCTGCTCGCGTAAGCTCCTACGAGCAGTACTTC	-	TRBV10-3	-	16	TRBJ2-7
CASSLGRLMETQYF	TGTGCCAGCAGCCTGGGGAGACTAATGGAGACCCAGTACTTC	-	TRBV3-1/TRBV3-2	-	14	TRBJ2-5
CASSPKGEGEQFF	TGTGCCAGCAGCCCTAAAGGGGAGGGTGAGCAGTTCTTC	TRBD2	TRBV7-2	-	13	TRBJ2-1
CASSVAPSGLSYNEQFF	TGTGCCAGCAGCGTAGCACCCAGCGGGCTCTCCTACAATGAGCAGTTCTTC	-	TRBV9	-	17	TRBJ2-1
CASGTGATQGTNYGYTF	TGCGCCAGCGGAACAGGCGCCACTCAGGGGACTAACTATGGCTACACCTTC	-	TRBV5-1	-	17	TRBJ1-2
CASSRDRGRAGANVLTF	TGTGCCAGCTCGCGGGACAGGGGAAGGGCTGGGGCCAACGTCCTGACTTTC	TRBD1	TRBV9	once	17	TRBJ2-6
CASSPGSGRHEQFF	TGTGCCAGCAGCCCAGGTAGTGGGCGCCATGAGCAGTTCTTC	-	TRBV7-9	-	14	TRBJ2-1
CASSLAGSSYNEQFF	TGTGCCAGCAGCTTAGCGGGAAGCTCCTACAATGAGCAGTTCTTC	TRBD2	TRBV6-5	-	15	TRBJ2-1
CASSLGANYGYTF	TGTGCCAGCAGCTTAGGGGCTAACTATGGCTACACCTTC	-	TRBV5-5	-	13	TRBJ1-2
CAWSVATSGRVTDTQYF	TGTGCCTGGAGTGTAGCGACTAGCGGGAGGGTCACAGATACGCAGTATTTT	TRBD2	TRBV30	-	17	TRBJ2-3
CASSWRTSGMSDEQFF	TGTGCCAGCAGTTGGAGGACTAGCGGGATGAGCGATGAGCAGTTCTTC	TRBD2	TRBV27	-	16	TRBJ2-1
CASGDPGQALNTEAFF	TGTGCTAGTGGGGACCCGGGACAGGCGTTGAACACTGAAGCTTTCTTT	TRBD1	TRBV12-5	-	16	TRBJ1-1
CASSLMTGVDTEAFF	TGTGCCAGCAGTTTAATGACAGGGGTGGACACTGAAGCTTTCTTT	TRBD1	TRBV27	-	15	TRBJ1-1
CASSSGTSGIKNTGELFF	TGTGCCAGCAGCTCAGGGACTAGCGGGATTAAAAACACCGGGGAGCTGTTTTTT	TRBD2	TRBV5-8	-	18	TRBJ2-2
CASSEWTSGDNEQFF	TGCGCCAGCAGCGAATGGACTAGCGGGGACAATGAGCAGTTCTTC	TRBD2	TRBV5-1	-	15	TRBJ2-1
CASSVRSGGPRTGELFF	TGTGCCAGCAGCGTGCGGTCGGGAGGGCCTAGAACCGGGGAGCTGTTTTTT	TRBD2	TRBV9	-	17	TRBJ2-2
CASSTGGGSGNTIYF	TGCGCCAGCAGCACCGGCGGCGGCTCTGGAAACACCATATATTTT	-	TRBV5-1	-	15	TRBJ1-3
CASSQVAGVREQYF	TGCGCCAGCAGCCAAGTTGCAGGGGTGAGGGAGCAGTACTTC	-	TRBV4-1	-	14	TRBJ2-7
CASSSQGTDTQYF	TGCGCCAGCAGCTCCCAGGGAACAGATACGCAGTATTTT	-	TRBV5-1	-	13	TRBJ2-3
CASSRTSGSVSETQYF	TGTGCCAGCTCGCGTACTAGCGGGAGTGTTTCGGAGACCCAGTACTTC	TRBD2	TRBV18	-	16	TRBJ2-5
CASSQTRRGGEYGNSSGNTIYF	TGTGCCAGCAGCCAGACCCGAAGAGGGGGCGAATACGGAAACTCCTCTGGAAACACCATATATTTT	-	TRBV21-1	-	22	TRBJ1-3
CASSELARTNGYGYTF	TGTGCCAGCAGTGAATTGGCAAGAACTAACGGCTATGGCTACACCTTC	-	TRBV2	-	16	TRBJ1-2
CASIILRQVDGANVLTF	TGTGCCAGCATCATCCTGCGACAGGTTGATGGGGCCAACGTCCTGACTTTC	-	TRBV28	-	17	TRBJ2-6
CASRRAGGTGELFF	TGTGCCAGCAGAAGAGCGGGAGGCACCGGGGAGCTGTTTTTT	TRBD2	TRBV13	-	14	TRBJ2-2
CASSKKIRRCTDTQYF	TGTGCCAGCAGCAAGAAAATCCGGAGGTGCACAGATACGCAGTATTTT	-	TRBV21-1	-	16	TRBJ2-3
CASSEPGSSYEQYF	TGTGCCAGCAGTGAACCCGGGAGCTCCTACGAGCAGTACTTC	-	TRBV6-1	-	14	TRBJ2-7
CASGVGTGELFF	TGTGCCAGCGGAGTCGGCACCGGGGAGCTGTTTTTT	-	TRBV12-3/TRBV12-4	-	12	TRBJ2-2
CASSPRQGGEQFF	TGTGCCAGCAGCCCTAGACAGGGCGGCGAGCAGTTCTTC	TRBD1	TRBV7-3	-	13	TRBJ2-1
CASKPGQDYNEQFF	TGCGCCAGCAAACCGGGACAGGACTACAATGAGCAGTTCTTC	TRBD1	TRBV5-1	few	14	TRBJ2-1
CASSLARGNFYEQYF	TGTGCCAGCAGCTTAGCCAGGGGGAATTTCTACGAGCAGTACTTC	TRBD1	TRBV11-2	once	15	TRBJ2-7
CAWTQGGGYGYTF	TGTGCCTGGACCCAGGGGGGAGGATATGGCTACACCTTC	TRBD1	TRBV30	-	13	TRBJ1-2